This section outlines one TCR beta chain sequence together with its context. The antigen remains undetermined. Germline V gives CDR1 SGHDN, CDR2 FVKESK. The V gene end was trimmed by 4 bases and the J gene end by 2 bases; junction bases not matched to a gene: 7. CDR3 length: 15 amino acids. This specimen belongs to a study of cytomegalovirus exposure and HLA in healthy donors. Assay: immunoSEQ multiplex PCR; the TCRdb copy retains only in-frame clones and omits some. The data show some 71,000 clones, with around 93% seen just once and roughly 1% held by the top ten. Whole-study results and caveats: According to a subsequent analysis, TCR clusters identified in the first cohort showed a tendency to co-occur across the approximately 110 validation repertoires. According to the study, roughly 160 TCR beta chains were cytomegalovirus-associated. In vitro, three CMV-associated chains proved specific for CMV antigens. Most TCR sequences were rare, but some public TCRs occurred in many donors.

The sequenced material came from PBMCs. This chain connects TRBV14 to TRBJ2-7; 8 nucleotides align to TRBD2. This TCR was sampled from a woman younger than 35 in good health and CMV-seronegative. The CDR3 region has the DNA TGTGCCAGCAGCCGCAGCGGGAGCCCTACCTACGAGCAGTACTTC. As protein: CASSRSGSPTYEQYF.